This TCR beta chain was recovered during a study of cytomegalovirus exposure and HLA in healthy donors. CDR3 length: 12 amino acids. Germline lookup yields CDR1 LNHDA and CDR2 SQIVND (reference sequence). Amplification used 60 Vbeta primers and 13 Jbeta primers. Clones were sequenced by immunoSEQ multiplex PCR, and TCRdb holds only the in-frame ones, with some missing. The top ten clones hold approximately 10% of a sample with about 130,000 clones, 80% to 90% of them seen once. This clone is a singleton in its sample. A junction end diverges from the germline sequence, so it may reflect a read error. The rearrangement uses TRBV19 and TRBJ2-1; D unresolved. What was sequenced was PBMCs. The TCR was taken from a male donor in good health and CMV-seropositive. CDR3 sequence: CAGSIRVNEQFF. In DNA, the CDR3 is TGTGCCGGTAGTATCCGGGTCAATGAGCAGTTCTTC.